The subject of this entry is one T cell receptor (beta chain). The source of the sample is a study of T-cell reconstitution after alpha-beta-depleted transplantation in children. The CDR3 spans 14 residues. The germline gives CDR1 SGHTA, CDR2 FQGNSA. V was trimmed by 2 bases and J by 5 bases, leaving 10 bases between them. The TCRbeta library incorporated unique molecular identifiers. Each CDR3 protein gets one entry after TCRdb re-called the PCR reads with MiXCR. The top ten hold roughly 4.5% of the sample, which has 350,000 to 400,000 distinct CDR3 sequences, about an eighth seen once. The source was PBMCs, collected from the stem cell graft. The chain carries TRBV7-2 and TRBJ1-3, with D perhaps matching TRBD1 (5 bases). The receptor was derived from a human donor who donated a stem cell graft to a child with Fanconi anemia. CDR3 amino acids: CASSLQGSRNTIYF. Written as DNA, the CDR3 is TGTGCCAGCAGCTTACAGGGTTCTAGAAACACCATATATTTT.